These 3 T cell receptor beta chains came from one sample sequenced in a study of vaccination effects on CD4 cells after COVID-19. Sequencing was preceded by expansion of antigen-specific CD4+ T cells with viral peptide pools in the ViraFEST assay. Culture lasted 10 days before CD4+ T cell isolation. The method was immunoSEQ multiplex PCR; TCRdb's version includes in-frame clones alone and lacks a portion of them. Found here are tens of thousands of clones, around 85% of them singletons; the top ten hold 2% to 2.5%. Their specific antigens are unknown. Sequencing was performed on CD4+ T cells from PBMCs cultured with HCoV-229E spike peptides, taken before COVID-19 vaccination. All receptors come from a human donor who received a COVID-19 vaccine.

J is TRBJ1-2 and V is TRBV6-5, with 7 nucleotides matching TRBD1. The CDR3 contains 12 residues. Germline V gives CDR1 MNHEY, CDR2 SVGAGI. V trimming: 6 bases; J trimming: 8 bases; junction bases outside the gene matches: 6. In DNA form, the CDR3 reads TGTGCCAGCAGCGACAGGGCTCGGGGCTACACCTTC. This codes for CASSDRARGYTF.

The CDR3 nucleotides read TGTGCCAGCAGTGAGGGGCTAGGGAATCAGCCCCAGCATTTT. Translation: CASSEGLGNQPQHF. This rearrangement joins TRBV2 to TRBJ1-5; weak D call: TRBD1 (5 bases). This CDR3 is built from 14 residues. The V end lost 3 bases, the J end lost 4 bases, and 10 bases lay between the germline ends. Germline lookup yields CDR1 SNHLY and CDR2 FYNNEI.

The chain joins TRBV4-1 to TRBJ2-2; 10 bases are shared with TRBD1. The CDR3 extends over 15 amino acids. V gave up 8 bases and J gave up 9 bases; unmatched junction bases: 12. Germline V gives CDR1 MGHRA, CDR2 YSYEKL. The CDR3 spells CASRPTGQGIWELFF. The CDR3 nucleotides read TGCGCCAGCCGACCCACGGGACAGGGGATCTGGGAGCTGTTTTTT.